This TCR beta chain stems from a study of blood T cell repertoires in COVID-19. Study background: PBMCs, B-cell-depleted T cells, or T cells provided the cDNA or gDNA that made up the material.

CDR3 length equals 14 residues. Germline V gene lookup returns CDR1 LGHDT and CDR2 YNNKEL (reference sequence). The junction had 6 bases not matched to a gene; V was cut back by 4 bases and J by 4 bases. Produced via immunoSEQ multiplex PCR; TCRdb's table is partial and in-frame only. The sample contains a few hundred thousand clones, around 90% of which appear only once. This clonotype was sampled from a woman in her 70s with COVID-19, enrolled during active disease. This chain uses TRBV3-1 (or the pseudogene TRBV3-2) with TRBJ1-2; 7 bases are a match to TRBD1. The sequenced material came from peripheral blood. CDR3 sequence (DNA): TGTGCCAGCAGCCCCAAACACAGGGGCTATGGCTACACCTTC. Its protein is CASSPKHRGYGYTF.